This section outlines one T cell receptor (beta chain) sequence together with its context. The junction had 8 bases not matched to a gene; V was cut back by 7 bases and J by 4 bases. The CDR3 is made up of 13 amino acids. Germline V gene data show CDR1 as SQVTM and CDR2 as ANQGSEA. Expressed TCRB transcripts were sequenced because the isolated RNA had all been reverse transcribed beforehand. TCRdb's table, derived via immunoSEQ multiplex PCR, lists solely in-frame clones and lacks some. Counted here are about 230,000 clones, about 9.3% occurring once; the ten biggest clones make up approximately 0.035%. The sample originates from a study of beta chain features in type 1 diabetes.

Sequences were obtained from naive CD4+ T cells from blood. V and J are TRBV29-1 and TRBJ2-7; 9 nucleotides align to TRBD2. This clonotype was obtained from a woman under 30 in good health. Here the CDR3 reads CSAATSGLYEQYF. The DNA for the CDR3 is TGCAGCGCCGCAACTAGCGGGCTTTACGAGCAGTACTTC.